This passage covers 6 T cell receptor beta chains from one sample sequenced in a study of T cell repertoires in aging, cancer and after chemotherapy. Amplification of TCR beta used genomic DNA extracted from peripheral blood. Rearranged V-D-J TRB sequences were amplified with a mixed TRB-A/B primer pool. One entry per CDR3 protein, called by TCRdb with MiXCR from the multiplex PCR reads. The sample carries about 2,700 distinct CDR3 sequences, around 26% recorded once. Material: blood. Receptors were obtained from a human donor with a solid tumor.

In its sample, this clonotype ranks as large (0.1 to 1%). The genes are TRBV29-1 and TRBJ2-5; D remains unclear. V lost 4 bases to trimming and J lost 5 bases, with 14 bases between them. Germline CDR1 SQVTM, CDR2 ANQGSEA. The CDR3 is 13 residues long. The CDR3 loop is CSVGGSLRETQYF. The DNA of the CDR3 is TGCAGCGTTGGTGGTAGCCTTCGTGAGACCCAGTACTTC.

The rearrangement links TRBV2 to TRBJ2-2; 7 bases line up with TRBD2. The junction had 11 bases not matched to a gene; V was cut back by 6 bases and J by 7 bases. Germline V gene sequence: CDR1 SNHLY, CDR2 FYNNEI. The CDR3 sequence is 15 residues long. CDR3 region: CASSPRGRANGELFF. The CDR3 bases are TGTGCCAGCAGCCCCCGGGGGAGGGCCAACGGGGAGCTGTTTTTT.

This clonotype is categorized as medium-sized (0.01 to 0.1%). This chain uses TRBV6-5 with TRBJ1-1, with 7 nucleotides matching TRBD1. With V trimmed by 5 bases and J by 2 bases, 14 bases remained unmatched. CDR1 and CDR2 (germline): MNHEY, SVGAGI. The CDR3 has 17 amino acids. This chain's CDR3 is CASSPHTPGQQNTEAFF. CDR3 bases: TGTGCCAGCAGTCCGCATACCCCGGGACAGCAAAACACTGAAGCTTTCTTT.

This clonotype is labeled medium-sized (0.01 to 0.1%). The CDR3 region has the DNA TGTGCCAGCAGCGCCGAACAGCATTATGGCTACACCTTC. It yields the protein CASSAEQHYGYTF. The chain has TRBV7-9 and TRBJ1-2; D not certain. The germline V gene has CDR1 SEHNR and CDR2 FQNEAQ (reference sequence). The CDR3 is 13 amino acids. Trimming took 5 bases from V and 5 from J, leaving 12 bases between them.

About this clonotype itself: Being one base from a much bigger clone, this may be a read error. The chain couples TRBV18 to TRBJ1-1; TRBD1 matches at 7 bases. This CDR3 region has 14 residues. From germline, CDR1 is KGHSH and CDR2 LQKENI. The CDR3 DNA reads TGTGCCAGCTCACCCGGACAGGTGCTCACTAAAGCTTTCTTT. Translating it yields CASSPGQVLTKAFF.

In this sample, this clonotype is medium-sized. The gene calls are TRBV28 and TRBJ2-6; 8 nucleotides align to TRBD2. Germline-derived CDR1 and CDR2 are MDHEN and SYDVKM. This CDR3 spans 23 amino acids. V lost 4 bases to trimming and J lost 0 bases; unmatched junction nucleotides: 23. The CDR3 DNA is TGTGCCAGCAGTTCCCACGGCGGTGGGGGTCCTACTAGCGGCAACTCTGGGGCCAACGTCCTGACTTTC. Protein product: CASSSHGGGGPTSGNSGANVLTF.